This T cell receptor beta chain stems from a study of blood T cell repertoires in COVID-19. As processed by the authors: Counts of nucleated cells, estimated from reference gene primer amplification, were obtained. Assay used: immunoSEQ multiplex PCR; TCRdb lists only in-frame clones, some missing. The V and J calls and clone size are taken from that table; D and trimming were inferred from the DNA. In the table there are under 75,000 clones, 83% of which are singletons. CDR3 length: 16 residues. The germline CDR1 and CDR2 sequences are GTSNPN and SVGIG (reference sequence). V was cut by 0 bases and J by 6 bases, with 18 bases left in between.

This sequence originates from a human donor in a cohort sampled during active COVID-19. The material sequenced was peripheral blood. The chain has TRBV30 and TRBJ2-1; D might be TRBD2 (7 bases). The CDR3, as DNA: TGTGCCTGGAGTGTTAAGGGGGGGCGAATTCGCAATGAGCAGTTCTTC. Amino acids: CAWSVKGGRIRNEQFF.